Following are 26 T cell receptor beta chains from one sample sequenced in a study of beta chain features in type 1 diabetes (dated by TCRdb to the late 2010s). Antigens for these TCRs are unknown. The library was generated by the immunoSEQ multiplex PCR assay. All of the isolated RNA was reverse transcribed with the High Capacity cDNA Reverse Transcription Kit, so expressed TCRB transcripts were sequenced. The table was pulled from immuneACCESS by TCRdb, which kept in-frame rearrangements only. Such tables lose some clones; where checked, under half of the loss comes from unresolved V genes, and the rest has no known cause. Present in this sample are more than 250,000 clones, approximately 15% of which were seen just once. Roughly 0.015% of the sample is in the top ten clones. Overall study outcomes, separate from this receptor: Type 1 diabetes patients showed a moderate but significant shortening of TCRB CDR3 length in all four CD4+ subsets.

The sample was naive CD4+ T cells from blood. According to the study, the label for this sample's cell subset or site signals: true naive CD4+ T cells. These receptors all stem from a man younger than 30 with type 1 diabetes.

The chain joins TRBV7-2 to TRBJ2-1, with 14 bases fitting TRBD2. The CDR3 totals 13 residues. Germline CDR1 reads SGHTA; CDR2 reads FQGNSA. V lost 10 bases, J lost 8 bases, and 4 bases stayed unmatched. CDR3 nucleotides: TGTGCCACCAGACTAGCGGGGGGGGATGAGCAGTTCTTC. As protein: CATRLAGGDEQFF.

The rearrangement links TRBV5-1 to TRBJ2-1, with unresolved D. This CDR3 has 15 amino acids. From germline, CDR1 is SGHRS and CDR2 YFSETQ. V dropped 1 base and J dropped 0 bases, with 8 bases sitting between them. The CDR3 region has the DNA TGCGCCAGCAGCTTGACCAGAAGCTCCTACAATGAGCAGTTCTTC. Translation gives CASSLTRSSYNEQFF.

CDR3 nucleotides: TGTCCCCCCCCGGGGGTCGTCGAGACCCAGTACTTC. It specifies CPPPGVVETQYF. V and J are TRBV7-2 and TRBJ2-5; D may be TRBD2 (6 bases). This CDR3 is built from 12 residues. Per the germline V gene, CDR1 is SGHTA and CDR2 is FQGNSA.

This clone was seen a handful of times. DNA for the CDR3: TGTGCCAGCAGTGTATTCAGGGGCGCCAAAAACATTCAGTACTTC. This codes for CASSVFRGAKNIQYF. J is TRBJ2-4 and V is TRBV28; weak D call: TRBD1 (6 bases). This CDR3 has 15 residues. V shed 5 bases and J shed 1 base, with 12 bases lying between them. Germline-derived CDR1 and CDR2 are MDHEN and SYDVKM. The entire variable domain, with the rest obtained from reference TRBV28 and TRBJ2-4, is as follows: DVKVTQSSRYLVKRTGEKVFLECVQDMDHENMFWYRQDPGLGLRLIYFSYDVKMKEKGDIPEGYSVSREKKERFSLILESASTNQTSMYLCASSVFRGAKNIQYFGAGTRLSVL.

The chain links TRBV5-1 to TRBJ2-2; TRBD2 aligns across 7 bases. This CDR3 has 15 amino acids. V was clipped by 4 bases and J by 5 bases; unmatched bases: 8. Germline V lookup: CDR1 SGHRS, CDR2 YFSETQ. CDR3 sequence reads: CASSPGLVGTGELFF. Written as DNA, the CDR3 is TGCGCCAGCAGCCCTGGACTAGTGGGGACCGGGGAGCTGTTTTTT.

This clone occurred a few times. The rearrangement uses TRBV28 and TRBJ2-7, with 8 bases identical to TRBD2. V dropped 2 bases and J dropped 6; count of bases not matched to a gene: 12. The CDR3 covers 16 residues. Germline loops: CDR1 MDHEN, CDR2 SYDVKM. In DNA form, the CDR3 reads TGTGCCAGCAGTTTAAGTGGAGCGGGAGAGGGGTTCGAGCAGTACTTC. It is translated as CASSLSGAGEGFEQYF.

The rearrangement joins TRBV18 to TRBJ2-3; maybe TRBD1 (5 bases). The CDR3 consists of 15 residues. Germline CDR1 reads KGHSH; CDR2 reads LQKENI. V was pared by 2 bases and J by 2 bases, with 11 bases between. CDR3 coding DNA: TGTGCCAGCTCACCATGGACAACCCTCACAGATACGCAGTATTTT. It encodes CASSPWTTLTDTQYF.

V gene TRBV6-6 combines with J gene TRBJ2-5; 7 bases match TRBD2. This CDR3 contains 14 residues. Unmatched junction bases numbered 10, after V lost 7 bases and J lost 5 bases. Germline CDR1 and CDR2: MNHNY and SVGAGI (reference sequence). The CDR3 reads CASMGGPGRETQYF. DNA for the CDR3: TGTGCCAGCATGGGAGGGCCCGGGCGGGAGACCCAGTACTTC.

This clone was detected only a few times. The V call is TRBV6-6, the J call TRBJ1-1; TRBD1 aligns across 8 bases. The CDR3 sequence is 14 residues long. Germline V gene data show CDR1 as MNHNY and CDR2 as SVGAGI (reference sequence). The ends lost 5 bases at V and 2 bases at J; junction bases unmatched: 4. The CDR3 here is CASSRTGLNTEAFF. The CDR3 DNA reads TGTGCCAGCAGTCGGACAGGGCTAAACACTGAAGCTTTCTTT.

V usage is TRBV6-1 and J usage is TRBJ2-7, with 11 bases that match TRBD2. The CDR3 extends over 13 amino acids. V gave up 3 bases and J gave up 12 bases; unmatched junction bases: 7. Germline V CDR1 and CDR2: MNHNS, SASEGT. The DNA for the CDR3 is TGTGCCAGCAGTGAGGCACTAGCGGGGGCGCCGTACTTC. It codes for CASSEALAGAPYF.

The chain couples TRBV4-1 to TRBJ2-1; D is ambiguous. The CDR3 covers 14 residues. The V end was cut by 0 bases, the J end by 4 bases, with 7 bases between. Germline CDR1 is MGHRA and CDR2 is YSYEKL. The CDR3 region has the DNA TGCGCCAGCAGCCAAGATCCTCTATACAATGAGCAGTTCTTC. Protein: CASSQDPLYNEQFF.

This clone was observed a few times. The CDR3 sequence: CASSPDPGGGEQYF. CDR3 nucleotides: TGTGCCAGCTCACCCGACCCGGGAGGCGGCGAGCAGTACTTC. J is TRBJ2-7 and V is TRBV18; TRBD2 matches at 7 bases. Germline V gene sequence: CDR1 KGHSH, CDR2 LQKENI. There are 14 residues in the CDR3. Losses at the gene ends were 3 bases for V and 6 bases for J; bases not matched to a gene: 8.

A note on this clone: Other DNA sequences of this sample code for an identical CDR3. The V call is TRBV18, the J call TRBJ1-1; weak D call: TRBD1 (5 bases). Trimming shortened V by 5 bases and J by 2 bases, and 6 bases separated the two germline ends. CDR1 and CDR2 from the germline V gene are KGHSH and LQKENI. CDR3 length equals 12 residues. The CDR3: CASSTGNTEAFF. DNA for the CDR3: TGTGCCAGCTCAACAGGCAACACTGAAGCTTTCTTT. Full variable domain (rest looked up from reference TRBV18 and TRBJ1-1): NAGVMQNPRHLVRRRGQEARLRCSPMKGHSHVYWYRQLPEEGLKFMVYLQKENIIDESGMPKERFSAEFPKEGPSILRIQQVVRGDSAAYFCASSTGNTEAFFGQGTRLTVV.

This clone was seen a handful of times. The chain couples TRBV5-1 to TRBJ2-3; 9 nucleotides align to TRBD1. Trimming cost V 3 bases and J 2 bases; bases outside gene matches: 10. This CDR3 has 17 residues. The germline V gene has CDR1 SGHRS and CDR2 YFSETQ. The CDR3 DNA follows: TGCGCCAGCAGCTCCTACAGGGGGCGAACGGTCACAGATACGCAGTATTTT. It yields the protein CASSSYRGRTVTDTQYF.

This clone was seen a few times. This chain uses TRBV15 with TRBJ2-1; 8 bases are shared with TRBD1. Germline CDR1 and CDR2: LNHNV and YYDKDF (reference sequence). The CDR3 consists of 16 residues. V was clipped by 2 bases and J by 6 bases; unmatched bases: 9. This CDR3 is CATSRLSGTGLNEQFF. DNA for the CDR3: TGTGCCACCAGCAGACTCTCCGGGACAGGACTCAATGAGCAGTTCTTC.

The CDR3 loop is CASSYFVGGGHEQYF. DNA of the CDR3: TGTGCCAGCAGTTACTTCGTGGGAGGAGGTCACGAGCAGTACTTC. V gene TRBV6-5 combines with J gene TRBJ2-7; possible D gene TRBD2, 6 bases. Germline-derived CDR1 and CDR2 are MNHEY and SVGAGI. This CDR3 comprises 15 residues. Trimming left V 1 base short and J 5 bases short, with 15 bases between.

The V gene is TRBV4-3, the J gene TRBJ1-3, with D perhaps matching TRBD1 (5 bases). CDR1 and CDR2 (germline): LGHNA, YSLEER. CDR3 length: 16 amino acids. Trimming cost V 1 base and J 2 bases, with 12 bases left between them. CDR3 DNA: TGCGCCAGCAGCCAAGTGGTGAAGGGGCCTGGAAACACCATATATTTT. As protein: CASSQVVKGPGNTIYF.

This clone was detected only a few times. This chain joins TRBV5-4 and TRBJ2-1; D remains ambiguous. CDR1 and CDR2 (germline): SGHNT, YYREEE (reference sequence). The length of the CDR3 is 14 residues. Trimming removed 4 bases from V and 10 bases from J, with 18 bases in between. The DNA for the CDR3 is TGTGCCAGCAGCATCGCCCCCGACACGGTCGAGCAGTTCTTC. Its protein is CASSIAPDTVEQFF.

This clone was recorded a few times. V usage is TRBV29-1 and J usage is TRBJ1-1, with TRBD1 matching over 7 bases. In germline, CDR1 is SQVTM, CDR2 ANQGSEA. The ends lost 7 bases at V and 2 bases at J; junction bases unmatched: 7. This CDR3 is built from 13 residues. CDR3 DNA: TGCAGCGCCGAACAGGGGACAAACACTGAAGCTTTCTTT. Translating it yields CSAEQGTNTEAFF. Drawing the rest from reference TRBV29-1 and TRBJ1-1, the complete variable domain is SAVISQKPSRDICQRGTSLTIQCQVDSQVTMMFWYRQQPGQSLTLIATANQGSEATYESGFVIDKFPISRPNLTFSTLTVSNMSPEDSSIYLCSAEQGTNTEAFFGQGTRLTVV.

This clone has more than one count but fewer than ten. The gene calls are TRBV28 and TRBJ2-7, with D possibly TRBD1 on 6 matching bases. Trimming removed 7 bases at V and 2 bases at J, with 18 bases between. CDR1 and CDR2 (germline): MDHEN, SYDVKM. There are 15 residues in the CDR3. As DNA, the CDR3 is TGTGCCAGCATCCCTTCAGGGGCAGGGCCCTACGAGCAGTACTTC. This gives the protein CASIPSGAGPYEQYF.

Only a few counts were recorded for this clone. This rearrangement joins TRBV30 to TRBJ2-3; 8 bases line up with TRBD2. Germline trimming cut 6 bases from V and 7 bases from J; bases unmatched to any gene: 6. The CDR3 is 12 amino acids. Looked up from germline, CDR1 is GTSNPN and CDR2 is SVGIG (reference sequence). In nucleotides, the CDR3 is TGTGCCTGTCGGGGGGGCACTAATACGCAGTATTTT. Residues: CACRGGTNTQYF.

This clone was detected a few times. The V gene is TRBV5-4, the J gene TRBJ2-3; 9 bases map to TRBD1. The CDR3 extends over 15 amino acids. Germline values: CDR1 SGHNT, CDR2 YYREEE (reference sequence). With 6 bases clipped from V and 2 bases from J, the junction kept 7 bases outside the gene matches. DNA of the CDR3: TGTGCCAGCAAGACCGGGACAGGGTCCACAGATACGCAGTATTTT. This sequence encodes CASKTGTGSTDTQYF.

This clone was counted only a few times. The gene calls are TRBV21-1 and TRBJ2-1; no DNA check was done on the table's D call, TRBD2. TRBV21-1 is labeled a pseudogene. This CDR3 region has 16 residues. The CDR3 sequence is CASSSKTSGVQTEQFF. The CDR3 coding sequence is TGTGCCAGCAGCAGCAAGACTAGCGGGGTACAGACTGAGCAGTTCTTC.

This chain uses TRBV28 with TRBJ2-1; no clear D gene. V was clipped by 5 bases and J by 0 bases, with 14 bases between them. There are 16 residues in the CDR3. From germline, CDR1 is MDHEN and CDR2 SYDVKM. The CDR3 sequence is CASSPSGYDSYNEQFF. CDR3 sequence (DNA): TGTGCCAGCAGTCCTTCCGGGTACGACTCCTACAATGAGCAGTTCTTC.

The chain is built from TRBV18 and TRBJ1-5; 8 nucleotides align to TRBD1. CDR3 length: 15 residues. J gave up 5 bases and V 4 bases, and 7 bases lay outside the gene matches. CDR1 is KGHSH and CDR2 is LQKENI in the germline V gene. The CDR3 region has the DNA TGTGCCAGCTCACGCACACAGGGGGGACATCAGCCCCAGCATTTT. This encodes CASSRTQGGHQPQHF.

The V call is TRBV30, the J call TRBJ2-7; 12 bases map to TRBD2. V was pared by 8 bases and J by 6 bases, with 11 bases of the junction left unmatched. The CDR3 has 14 residues. CDR1 is GTSNPN and CDR2 is SVGIG in the germline V gene (reference sequence). CDR3 DNA: TGTGCCGGAAACCGACTAGCGGGAGCGGTCGAGCAGTACTTC. Protein product: CAGNRLAGAVEQYF.